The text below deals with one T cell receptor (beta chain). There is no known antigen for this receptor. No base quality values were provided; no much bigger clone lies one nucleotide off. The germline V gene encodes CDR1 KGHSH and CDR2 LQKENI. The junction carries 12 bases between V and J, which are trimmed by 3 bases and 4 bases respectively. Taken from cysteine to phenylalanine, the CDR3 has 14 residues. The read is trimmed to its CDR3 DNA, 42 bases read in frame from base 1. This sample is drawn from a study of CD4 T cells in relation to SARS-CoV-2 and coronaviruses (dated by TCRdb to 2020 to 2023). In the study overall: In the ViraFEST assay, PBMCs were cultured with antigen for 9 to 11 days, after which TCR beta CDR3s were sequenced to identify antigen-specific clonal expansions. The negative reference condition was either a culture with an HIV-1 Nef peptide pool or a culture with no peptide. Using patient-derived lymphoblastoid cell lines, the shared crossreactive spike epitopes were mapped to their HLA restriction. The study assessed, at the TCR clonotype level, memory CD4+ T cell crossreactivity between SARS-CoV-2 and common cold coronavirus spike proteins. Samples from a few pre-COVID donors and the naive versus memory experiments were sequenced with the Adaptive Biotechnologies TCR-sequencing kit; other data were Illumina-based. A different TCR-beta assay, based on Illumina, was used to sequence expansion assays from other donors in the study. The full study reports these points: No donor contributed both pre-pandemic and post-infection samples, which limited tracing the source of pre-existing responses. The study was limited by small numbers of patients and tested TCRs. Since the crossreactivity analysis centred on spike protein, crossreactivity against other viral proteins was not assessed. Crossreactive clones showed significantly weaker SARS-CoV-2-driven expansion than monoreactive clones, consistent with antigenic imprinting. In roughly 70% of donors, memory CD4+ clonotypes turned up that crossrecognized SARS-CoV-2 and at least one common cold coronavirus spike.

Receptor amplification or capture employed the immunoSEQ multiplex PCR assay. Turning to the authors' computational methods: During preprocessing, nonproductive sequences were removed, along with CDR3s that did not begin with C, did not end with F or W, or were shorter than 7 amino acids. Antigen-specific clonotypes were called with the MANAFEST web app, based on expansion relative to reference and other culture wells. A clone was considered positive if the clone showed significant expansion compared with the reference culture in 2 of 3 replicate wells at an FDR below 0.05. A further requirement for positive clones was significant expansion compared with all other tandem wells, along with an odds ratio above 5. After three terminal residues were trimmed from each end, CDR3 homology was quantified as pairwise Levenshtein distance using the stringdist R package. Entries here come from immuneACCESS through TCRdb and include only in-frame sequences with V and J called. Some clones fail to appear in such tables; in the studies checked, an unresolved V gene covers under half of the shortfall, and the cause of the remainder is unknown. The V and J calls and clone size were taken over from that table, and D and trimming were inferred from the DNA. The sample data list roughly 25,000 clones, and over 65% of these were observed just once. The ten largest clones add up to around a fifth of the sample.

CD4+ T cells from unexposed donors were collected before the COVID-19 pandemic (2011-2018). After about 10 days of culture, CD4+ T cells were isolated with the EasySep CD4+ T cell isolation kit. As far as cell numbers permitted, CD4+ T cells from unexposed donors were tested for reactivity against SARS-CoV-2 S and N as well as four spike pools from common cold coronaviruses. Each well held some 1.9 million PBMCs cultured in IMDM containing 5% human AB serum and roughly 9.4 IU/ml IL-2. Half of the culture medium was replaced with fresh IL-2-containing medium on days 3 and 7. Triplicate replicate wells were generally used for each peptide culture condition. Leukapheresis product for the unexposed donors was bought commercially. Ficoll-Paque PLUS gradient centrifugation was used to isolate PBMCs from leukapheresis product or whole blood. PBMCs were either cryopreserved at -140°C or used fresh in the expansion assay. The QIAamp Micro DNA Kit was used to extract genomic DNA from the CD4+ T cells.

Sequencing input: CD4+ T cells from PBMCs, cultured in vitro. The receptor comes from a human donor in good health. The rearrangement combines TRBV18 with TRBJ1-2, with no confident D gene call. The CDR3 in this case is CASSPTDGTYGYTF. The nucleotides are TGTGCCAGCTCACCTACTGACGGAACCTATGGCTACACCTTC.